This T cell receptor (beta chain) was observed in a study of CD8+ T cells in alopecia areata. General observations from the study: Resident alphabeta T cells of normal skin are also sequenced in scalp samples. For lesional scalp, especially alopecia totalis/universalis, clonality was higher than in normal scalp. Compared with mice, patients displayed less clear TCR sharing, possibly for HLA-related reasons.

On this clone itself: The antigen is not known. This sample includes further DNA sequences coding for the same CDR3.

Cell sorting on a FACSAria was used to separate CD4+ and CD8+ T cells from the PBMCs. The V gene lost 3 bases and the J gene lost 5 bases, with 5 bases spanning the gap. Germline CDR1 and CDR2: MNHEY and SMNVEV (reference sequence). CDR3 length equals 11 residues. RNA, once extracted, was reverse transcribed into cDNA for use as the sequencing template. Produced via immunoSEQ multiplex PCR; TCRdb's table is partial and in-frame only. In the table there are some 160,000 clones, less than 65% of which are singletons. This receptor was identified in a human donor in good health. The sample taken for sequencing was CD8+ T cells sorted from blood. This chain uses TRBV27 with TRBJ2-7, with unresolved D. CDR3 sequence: CASSLGHEQYF. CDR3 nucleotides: TGTGCCAGCAGTTTGGGCCACGAGCAGTACTTC.